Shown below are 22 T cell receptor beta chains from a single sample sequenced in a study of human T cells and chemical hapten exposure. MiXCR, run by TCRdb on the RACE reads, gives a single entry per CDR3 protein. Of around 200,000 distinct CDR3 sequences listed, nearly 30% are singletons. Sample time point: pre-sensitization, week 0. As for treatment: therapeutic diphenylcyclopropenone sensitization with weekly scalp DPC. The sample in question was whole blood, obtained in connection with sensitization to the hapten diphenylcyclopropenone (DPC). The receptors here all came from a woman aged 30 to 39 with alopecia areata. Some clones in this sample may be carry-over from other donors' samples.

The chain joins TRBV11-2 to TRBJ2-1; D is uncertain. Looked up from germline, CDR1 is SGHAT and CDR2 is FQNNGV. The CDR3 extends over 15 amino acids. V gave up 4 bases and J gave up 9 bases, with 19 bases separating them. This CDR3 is CASSSPSGRAGEQFF. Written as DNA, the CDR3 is TGTGCCAGCAGCTCTCCATCCGGACGCGCCGGTGAGCAGTTCTTC.

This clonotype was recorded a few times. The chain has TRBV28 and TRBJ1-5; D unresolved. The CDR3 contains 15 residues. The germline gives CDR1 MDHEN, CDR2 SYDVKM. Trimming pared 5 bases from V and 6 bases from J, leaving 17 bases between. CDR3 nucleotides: TGTGCCAGCAGTCCCCACCTGACAACTGGTCAGCCCCAGCATTTT. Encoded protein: CASSPHLTTGQPQHF.

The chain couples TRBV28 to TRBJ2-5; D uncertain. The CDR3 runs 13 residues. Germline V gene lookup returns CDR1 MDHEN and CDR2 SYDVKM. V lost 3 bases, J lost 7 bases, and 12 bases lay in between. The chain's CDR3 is CASSLRTPGTQYF. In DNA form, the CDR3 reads TGTGCCAGCAGTTTGAGAACCCCCGGGACCCAGTACTTC.

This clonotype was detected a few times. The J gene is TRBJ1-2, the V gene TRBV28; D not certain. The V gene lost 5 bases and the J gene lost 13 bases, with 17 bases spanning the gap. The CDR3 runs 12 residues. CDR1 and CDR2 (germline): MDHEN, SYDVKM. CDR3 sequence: CASSPPARAGTF. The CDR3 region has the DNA TGTGCCAGCAGTCCCCCGGCCCGCGCGGGCACCTTC.

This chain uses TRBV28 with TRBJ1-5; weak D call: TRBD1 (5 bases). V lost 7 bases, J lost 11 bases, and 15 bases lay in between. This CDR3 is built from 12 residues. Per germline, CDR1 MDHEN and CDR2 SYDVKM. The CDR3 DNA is TGTGCCAGCACCCCCCCCCGGGGGGCCCAGCATTTT. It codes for CASTPPRGAQHF.

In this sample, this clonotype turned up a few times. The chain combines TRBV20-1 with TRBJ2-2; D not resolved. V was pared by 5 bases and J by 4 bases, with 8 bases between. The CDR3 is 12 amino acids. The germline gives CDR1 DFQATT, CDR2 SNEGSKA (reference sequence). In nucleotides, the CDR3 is TGCAGTGCTGCAATGATCACCGGGGAGCTGTTTTTT. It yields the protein CSAAMITGELFF.

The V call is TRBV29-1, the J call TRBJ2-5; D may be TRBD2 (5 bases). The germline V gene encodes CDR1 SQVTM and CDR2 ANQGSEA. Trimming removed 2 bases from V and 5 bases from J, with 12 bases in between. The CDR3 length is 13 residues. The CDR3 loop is CSVEMGAPETQYF. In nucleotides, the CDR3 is TGCAGCGTTGAAATGGGAGCCCCCGAGACCCAGTACTTC.

The CDR3 DNA sequence: TGCAGTGCTCTCCCCGGGACGGCCTACAATGAGCAGTTCTTC. This sequence encodes CSALPGTAYNEQFF. V gene TRBV20-1 combines with J gene TRBJ2-1; D is tentatively TRBD1 or TRBD2 (5 bases each). Trimming left V 5 bases short and J 2 bases short, with 13 bases between. Germline lookup yields CDR1 DFQATT and CDR2 SNEGSKA (reference sequence). The CDR3 has 14 amino acids.

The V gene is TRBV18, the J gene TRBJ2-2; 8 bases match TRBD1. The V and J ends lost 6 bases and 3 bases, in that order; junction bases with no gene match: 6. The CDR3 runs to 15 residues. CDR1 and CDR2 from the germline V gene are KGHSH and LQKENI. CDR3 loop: CASSRLTGDTGELFF. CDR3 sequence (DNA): TGTGCCAGCTCTCGTCTGACAGGGGACACCGGGGAGCTGTTTTTT.

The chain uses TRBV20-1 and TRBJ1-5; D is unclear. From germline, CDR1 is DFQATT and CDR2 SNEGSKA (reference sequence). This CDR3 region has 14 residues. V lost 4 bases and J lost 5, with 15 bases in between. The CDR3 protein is CSATIGVRDQPQHF. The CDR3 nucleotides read TGCAGTGCTACCATTGGGGTCCGGGATCAGCCCCAGCATTTT.

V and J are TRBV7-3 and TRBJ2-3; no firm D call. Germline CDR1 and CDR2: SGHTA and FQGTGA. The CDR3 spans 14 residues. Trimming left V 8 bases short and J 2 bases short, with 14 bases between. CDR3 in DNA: TGTGCCAGCTCCGAGTCAGCAGTCACAGATACGCAGTATTTT. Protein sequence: CASSESAVTDTQYF.

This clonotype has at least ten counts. The CDR3 bases are TGTGCCAGCAGCTCAAGCAGGGGGTGGGACTATGGCTACACCTTC. Translated: CASSSSRGWDYGYTF. V gene TRBV7-9 combines with J gene TRBJ1-2; TRBD1 agrees at 7 bases. Germline assignment: CDR1 SEHNR and CDR2 FQNEAQ (reference sequence). With V trimmed by 4 bases and J by 3 bases, 8 bases remained unmatched. The CDR3 length is 15 residues.

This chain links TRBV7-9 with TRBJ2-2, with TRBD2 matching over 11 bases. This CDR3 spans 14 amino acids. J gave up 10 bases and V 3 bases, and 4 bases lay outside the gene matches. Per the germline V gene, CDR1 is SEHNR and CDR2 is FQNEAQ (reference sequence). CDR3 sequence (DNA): TGTGCCAGCAGCTTCACGGGACTAGCGGAGGAGCTGTTTTTT. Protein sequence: CASSFTGLAEELFF.

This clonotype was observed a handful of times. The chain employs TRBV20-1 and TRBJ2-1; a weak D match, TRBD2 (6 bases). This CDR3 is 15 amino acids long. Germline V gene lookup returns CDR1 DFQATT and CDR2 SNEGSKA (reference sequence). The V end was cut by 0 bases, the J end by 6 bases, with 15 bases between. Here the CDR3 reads CSARDPGGSGNEQFF. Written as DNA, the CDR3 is TGCAGTGCTAGAGATCCAGGAGGTAGCGGCAATGAGCAGTTCTTC.

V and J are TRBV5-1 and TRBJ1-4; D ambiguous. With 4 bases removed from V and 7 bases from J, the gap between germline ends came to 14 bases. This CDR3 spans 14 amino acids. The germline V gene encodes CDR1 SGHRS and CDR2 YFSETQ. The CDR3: CASSPDWGGEKLFF. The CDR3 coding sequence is TGCGCCAGCAGCCCCGACTGGGGAGGTGAAAAACTGTTTTTT. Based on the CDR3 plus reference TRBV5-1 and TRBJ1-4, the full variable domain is KAGVTQTPRYLIKTRGQQVTLSCSPISGHRSVSWYQQTPGQGLQFLFEYFSETQRNKGNFPGRFSGRQFSNSRSEMNVSTLELGDSALYLCASSPDWGGEKLFFGSGTQLSVL.

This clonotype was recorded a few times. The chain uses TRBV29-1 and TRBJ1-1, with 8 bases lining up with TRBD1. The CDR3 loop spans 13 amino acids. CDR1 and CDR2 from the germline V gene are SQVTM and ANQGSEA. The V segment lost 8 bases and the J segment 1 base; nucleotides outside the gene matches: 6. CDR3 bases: TGCAGCACACAGGGACAGGCGAACACTGAAGCTTTCTTT. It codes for CSTQGQANTEAFF.

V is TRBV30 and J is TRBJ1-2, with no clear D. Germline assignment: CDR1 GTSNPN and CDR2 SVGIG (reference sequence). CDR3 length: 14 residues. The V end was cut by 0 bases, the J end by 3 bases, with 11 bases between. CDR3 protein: CAWSVRPLDYGYTF. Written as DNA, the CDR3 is TGTGCCTGGAGTGTACGGCCCCTGGACTATGGCTACACCTTC.

For the CDR3, the DNA is TGTGCCAGCAGAGCTACAGGGAGGGAAGATACGCAGTATTTT. This codes for CASRATGREDTQYF. The chain recombines TRBV11-2 with TRBJ2-3; possibly TRBD2 for D (7 bases). Germline CDR1 reads SGHAT; CDR2 reads FQNNGV. The length of the CDR3 is 14 residues. Trimming stripped 6 bases from V and 5 bases from J, with 15 bases between.

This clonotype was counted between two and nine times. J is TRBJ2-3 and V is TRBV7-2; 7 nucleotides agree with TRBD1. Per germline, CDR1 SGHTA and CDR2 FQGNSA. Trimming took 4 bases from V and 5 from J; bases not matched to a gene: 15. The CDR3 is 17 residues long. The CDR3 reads CASSYQTKGAFGDTQYF. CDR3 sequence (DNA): TGTGCCAGCAGCTACCAAACTAAGGGGGCCTTCGGAGATACGCAGTATTTT.

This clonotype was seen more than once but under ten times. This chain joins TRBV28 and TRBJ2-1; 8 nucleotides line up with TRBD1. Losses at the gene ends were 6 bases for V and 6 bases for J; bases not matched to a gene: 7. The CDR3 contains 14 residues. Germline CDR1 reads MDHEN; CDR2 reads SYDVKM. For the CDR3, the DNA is TGTGCCAGCAGAGCAGGGGGCGCGTCCAATGAGCAGTTCTTC. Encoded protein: CASRAGGASNEQFF.

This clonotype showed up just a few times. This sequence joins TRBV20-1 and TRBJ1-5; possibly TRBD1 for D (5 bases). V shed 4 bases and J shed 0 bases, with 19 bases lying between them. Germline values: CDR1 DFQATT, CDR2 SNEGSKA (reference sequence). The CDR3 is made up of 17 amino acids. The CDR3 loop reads CSATRGGTGYSNQPQHF. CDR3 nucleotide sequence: TGCAGTGCTACTCGGGGGGGAACTGGTTATAGCAATCAGCCCCAGCATTTT.

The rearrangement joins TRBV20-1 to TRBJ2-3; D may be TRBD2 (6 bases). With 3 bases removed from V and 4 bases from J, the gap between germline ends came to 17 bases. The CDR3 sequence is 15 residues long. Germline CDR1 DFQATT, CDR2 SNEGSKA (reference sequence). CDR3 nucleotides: TGCAGTGCTAGTGGCGGGGCACCTAGGTCAGATACGCAGTATTTT. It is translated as CSASGGAPRSDTQYF.